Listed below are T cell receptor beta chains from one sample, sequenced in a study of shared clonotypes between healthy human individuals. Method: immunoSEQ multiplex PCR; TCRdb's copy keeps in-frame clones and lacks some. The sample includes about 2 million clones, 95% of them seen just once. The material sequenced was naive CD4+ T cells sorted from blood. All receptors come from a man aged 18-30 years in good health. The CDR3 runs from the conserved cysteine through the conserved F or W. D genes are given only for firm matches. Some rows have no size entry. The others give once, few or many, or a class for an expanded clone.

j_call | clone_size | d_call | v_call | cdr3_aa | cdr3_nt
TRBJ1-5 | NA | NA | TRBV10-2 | CASTAMRASNQPQHF | TGCGCCAGCACCGCAATGAGGGCGAGCAATCAGCCCCAGCATTTT
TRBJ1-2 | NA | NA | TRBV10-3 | CAISEWRGYTF | TGTGCCATCAGTGAGTGGCGTGGCTACACCTTC
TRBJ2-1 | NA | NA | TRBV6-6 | CASSFASVNYNEQFF | TGTGCCAGCAGTTTCGCTAGCGTGAACTACAATGAGCAGTTCTTC
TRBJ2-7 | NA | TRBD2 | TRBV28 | CASSLGGLAGSYEQYF | TGTGCCAGCAGTTTAGGGGGACTAGCGGGGTCCTACGAGCAGTACTTC
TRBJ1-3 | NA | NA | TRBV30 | CAWSRENTIYF | TGTGCCTGGAGTAGGGAAAACACCATATATTTT
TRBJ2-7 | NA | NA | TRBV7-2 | CASSRSSGSNYEQYF | TGTGCCAGCAGCAGAAGTAGCGGTTCTAACTACGAGCAGTACTTC
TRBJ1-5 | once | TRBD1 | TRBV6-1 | CASIRDRSNQPQHF | TGTGCCAGCATAAGGGACAGGAGCAATCAGCCCCAGCATTTT
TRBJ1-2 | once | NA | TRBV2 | CAMYKEVHEANYGYTF | TGTGCCATGTATAAGGAGGTCCATGAGGCTAACTATGGCTACACCTTC
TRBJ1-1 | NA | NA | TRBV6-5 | CASTRNTEAFF | TGTGCCAGCACCAGAAACACTGAAGCTTTCTTT
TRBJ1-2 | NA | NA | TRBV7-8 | CASSLASLGTANYGYTF | TGTGCCAGCAGCTTAGCTTCCTTGGGGACGGCTAACTATGGCTACACCTTC
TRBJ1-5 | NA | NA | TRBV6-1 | CASRAGQSLEPQHF | TGTGCCAGCAGAGCGGGACAATCCTTGGAGCCCCAGCATTTT
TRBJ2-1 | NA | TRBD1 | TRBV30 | CAWDRVSYEQFF | TGTGCCTGGGACAGGGTATCGTATGAGCAGTTCTTC
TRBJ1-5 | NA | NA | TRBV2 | CASSDRRDIYQPQHF | TGTGCCAGCAGTGACCGTAGGGACATCTATCAGCCCCAGCATTTT
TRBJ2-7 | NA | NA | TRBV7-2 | CASSSSRGTVLYEQYF | TGTGCCAGCAGCTCCTCCCGTGGTACAGTCCTCTACGAGCAGTACTTC